Detailed here is one T cell receptor (beta chain). This clone was observed a handful of times. The clone's antigen remains unknown. Base qualities are not recorded, but no much larger clone differs from it by a single base. Whole blood was collected in K2EDTA tubes by collaborating institutions according to the institutions' own protocols. For TCRbeta analysis, collaborator samples were shipped as frozen whole blood, as isolated PBMCs, or as DNA extracted from either sample type. V is cut by 1 base and J by 7 bases, and the space between the germline ends is 10 bases. Sequences LGHNA (CDR1) and YNFKEQ (CDR2) are obtained from the germline V gene. The CDR3, from cysteine to phenylalanine, totals 14 residues. Only CDR3 DNA is held: 42 bases, read in frame from base 1. This sample stems from a study of blood T cell repertoires in COVID-19 (dated by TCRdb to 2018 to 2021). In the study overall: The collaborator samples originated in the United States, Italy and Spain and spanned the acute and convalescent phases of COVID-19. The material from the prospective study consisted of cDNA or gDNA derived from T cells, B-cell-depleted T cells, or PBMCs. The dataset comprised deeply sampled blood TCRbeta repertoires from subjects exposed to, actively infected with, or recovered from COVID-19. The repertoires were released in a freely available public database meant as a resource for research on the immune response to SARS-CoV-2. Samples were obtained from the ongoing ImmuneRACE study (first 160 participants) and from roughly 1,300 subjects provided by 6 global collaborators. Nearly every sample came with metadata listing a de-identified subject ID, COVID-19 status, age in years and sex. HLA class I and class II types, where available, came from metadata supplied by the sample provider rather than from assay-based typing. Broader findings and caveats from the paper: The quantity of clinical and demographic metadata differed by source and by participant and was supplied without curation.

TCRbeta CDR3 regions were amplified from genomic DNA by means of the immunoSEQ Assay, a bias-controlled multiplex PCR. The study's own analysis went as follows. The number of nucleated cells in each sample was estimated by amplification of reference gene primers within the assay. To quantify the absolute abundance of each unique TCRbeta CDR3 rearrangement, sequence reads were collapsed and filtered. For each sample, productive Simpson clonality was calculated by taking the square root of Simpson's diversity index across productive rearrangements. The table comes from immuneACCESS by way of TCRdb, which keeps in-frame sequences with V and J called. Part of the clones is missing from these tables; in studies checked, under half for an unresolved V gene and the rest for unknown reasons. The V and J calls and the clone size are those of that table, but D and trimming were determined from the DNA. The sample includes some 80,000 clones, with approximately 86% observed a single time. 18% of the sample goes to the ten largest clones.

The receptor's source is a man of 80 years or more with active or convalescent COVID-19. The receptor chain draws on TRBV4-2 and TRBJ2-2; TRBD1 is perhaps the D gene, given 5 matching bases. Sequences were obtained from peripheral blood. The DNA sequence reads TGTGCCAGCAGCCAAGGCAGGGCCGGCGGGGAGCTGTTTTTT. The translation is CASSQGRAGGELFF.